A selection of T cell receptor beta chains follows, all from one sample in a study of shared clonotypes between healthy human individuals. Profiling relied on immunoSEQ multiplex PCR, and the TCRdb table lists in-frame clones only, not all of them. The sample includes some 79,000 clones, about 64% of them seen just once. Sequenced: memory CD8+ T cells sorted from blood. The origin of the receptors is a man between 25 and 39 years old in good health. Each CDR3 is given with its conserved first and last residue. A D gene is named only where the DNA matches it firmly. Size is omitted from some rows. Given values are once, few, many or a class for expanded clones.

v_gene	j_gene	abundance	d_gene	CDR3aa	CDR3nt
TRBV29-1	TRBJ2-7	once	NA	CSVLVRDSNYEQYF	TGCAGCGTTCTCGTGAGAGACTCAAATTACGAGCAGTACTTC
TRBV15	TRBJ1-4	few	TRBD1	CATSREPGTGNVKLFF	TGTGCCACCAGCAGAGAGCCCGGGACAGGGAATGTAAAACTGTTTTTT
TRBV29-1	TRBJ2-7	NA	NA	CSAQAGLSYEQYF	TGCAGCGCTCAAGCGGGCCTTTCCTACGAGCAGTACTTC
TRBV6-6	TRBJ1-2	NA	NA	CASSYSISYGYTF	TGTGCCAGCAGTTACTCGATCAGCTATGGCTACACCTTC
TRBV30	TRBJ1-1	many	NA	CAWSEGQLNTEAFF	TGTGCCTGGAGTGAAGGACAGTTGAACACTGAAGCTTTCTTT
TRBV13	TRBJ1-2	few	NA	CASATDTVSGYTF	TGTGCCAGCGCGACGGACACCGTCTCAGGCTACACCTTC
TRBV4-1	TRBJ2-3	NA	NA	CASSQVAAGTDTQYF	TGCGCCAGCAGCCAAGTGGCGGCAGGCACAGATACGCAGTATTTT
TRBV28	TRBJ2-7	NA	NA	CASSFLQGGSYEQYF	TGTGCCAGCAGTTTTTTACAGGGGGGGTCCTACGAGCAGTACTTC
TRBV7-7	TRBJ1-5	once	NA	CASSLSPEQPQHF	TGTGCCAGCAGCTTAAGCCCAGAACAGCCCCAGCATTTT
TRBV27	TRBJ2-7	NA	TRBD2	CASRTSGTAYEQYF	TGTGCCAGCAGAACCAGCGGGACCGCCTACGAGCAGTACTTC
TRBV6-5	TRBJ2-3	NA	NA	CATSKRSTDTQYF	TGTGCCACGTCTAAGAGGAGCACAGATACGCAGTATTTT
TRBV4-3	TRBJ2-3	NA	NA	CASSVGLTDTQYF	TGCGCCAGCAGCGTTGGACTCACAGATACGCAGTATTTT
TRBV7-2	TRBJ2-1	NA	TRBD2	CASSLAGGRDEQFF	TGTGCCAGCAGCTTAGCGGGAGGGAGGGATGAGCAGTTCTTC
TRBV5-6	TRBJ2-1	NA	NA	CASSFLFVPSVANEQFF	TGTGCCAGCAGCTTTCTATTCGTCCCTTCAGTCGCCAATGAGCAGTTCTTC
TRBV5-6	TRBJ2-7	few	NA	CASSLVGQGVHEQYF	TGTGCCAGCAGCTTGGTAGGGCAGGGAGTACACGAGCAGTACTTC
TRBV7-6	TRBJ1-1	NA	NA	CASSPRMGQPRGDTEAFF	TGTGCCAGCAGCCCGCGTATGGGGCAGCCACGGGGAGACACTGAAGCTTTCTTT
TRBV7-9	TRBJ1-1	NA	NA	CASSSDVNTEAFF	TGTGCCAGCAGCTCGGACGTGAACACTGAAGCTTTCTTT
TRBV27	TRBJ2-2	many	NA	CASTAGPNTGELFF	TGTGCCAGCACGGCGGGACCTAACACCGGGGAGCTGTTTTTT
TRBV7-3	TRBJ2-1	NA	NA	CASSLDGGADNEQFF	TGTGCCAGCAGCTTAGACGGTGGGGCAGACAATGAGCAGTTCTTC
TRBV6-4	TRBJ2-2	NA	NA	CASSDGQNTGELFF	TGTGCCAGCAGTGATGGCCAGAACACCGGGGAGCTGTTTTTT
TRBV5-1	TRBJ2-3	NA	TRBD2	CASSKTSGHTDTQYF	TGCGCCAGCAGTAAAACTAGCGGACACACAGATACGCAGTATTTT
TRBV6-4	TRBJ2-1	NA	NA	CASSYQYEQFF	TGTGCCAGCAGTTACCAGTATGAGCAGTTCTTC
TRBV19	TRBJ2-7	few	NA	CASSIEPGAYEQYF	TGTGCCAGTAGTATAGAACCCGGGGCCTACGAGCAGTACTTC
TRBV9	TRBJ2-7	NA	NA	CASSVGGFNEQYF	TGTGCCAGCAGCGTGGGAGGATTCAACGAGCAGTACTTC
TRBV6-5	TRBJ2-7	once	NA	CASSYYQSSYEQYF	TGTGCCAGCAGTTACTACCAGAGCTCCTACGAGCAGTACTTC
TRBV18	TRBJ2-3	NA	TRBD2	CASSPGLAGGADTQYF	TGTGCCAGCTCGCCGGGACTAGCGGGAGGCGCAGATACGCAGTATTTT